This paragraph covers one T cell receptor (beta chain) sequence. The data were produced by immunoSEQ multiplex PCR, yet TCRdb's version contains in-frame clones alone and is incomplete. The table has 500,000 or so clones, roughly nine tenths seen once. Among Cohort 3 donors, those recovered had two negative PCRs, clearance, or symptom resolution. These data are taken from a study of blood T cell repertoires in COVID-19. This TCR came from a woman younger than 30 who had recovered from COVID-19. Sequencing was performed on PBMCs or T cells enriched from blood (not recorded which).

CDR3 region: CSVEVRGLSEQYF. DNA for the CDR3: TGCAGCGTTGAGGTGCGGGGATTGAGCGAGCAGTACTTC. The gene calls are TRBV29-1 and TRBJ2-7; perhaps TRBD2 as D (6 bases). In germline, CDR1 is SQVTM, CDR2 ANQGSEA. V was trimmed by 3 bases and J by 6 bases, leaving 15 bases between them. The CDR3 extends over 13 amino acids.